These 29 T cell receptor beta chains came from one sample sequenced in a study of blood T cell repertoires in COVID-19. Libraries were prepared by immunoSEQ multiplex PCR; TCRdb keeps only in-frame clonotypes and omits some of them. The sample has approximately 270,000 clones, 89% seen once; the top ten hold 2% to 2.5%. The specimen sequenced was peripheral blood. Receptors were obtained from a man aged 50 or older with acute or convalescent COVID-19.

This rearrangement joins TRBV2 to TRBJ1-5; TRBD1 matches at 7 bases. Germline V gene lookup returns CDR1 SNHLY and CDR2 FYNNEI. V dropped 8 bases and J dropped 4; count of bases not matched to a gene: 8. CDR3 size: 14 residues. The CDR3 loop reads CASLDRVGNQPQHF. The CDR3 DNA follows: TGTGCCAGCCTAGACAGGGTAGGAAATCAGCCCCAGCATTTT. Looking up the rest from reference TRBV2 and TRBJ1-5 gives the full variable domain: EPEVTQTPSHQVTQMGQEVILRCVPISNHLYFYWYRQILGQKVEFLVSFYNNEISEKSEIFDDQFSVERPDGSNFTLKIRSTKLEDSAMYFCASLDRVGNQPQHFGDGTRLSIL.

This rearrangement joins TRBV6-1 to TRBJ1-3; no reliable D call. Germline CDR1 MNHNS, CDR2 SASEGT. V was trimmed by 3 bases and J by 8 bases, leaving 8 bases between them. This CDR3 comprises 12 residues. This CDR3 is CASSDLYDTIYF. The CDR3 region has the DNA TGTGCCAGCAGTGACCTATATGACACCATATATTTT.

J is TRBJ2-5 and V is TRBV9; D is possibly TRBD2 (5 bases). CDR3 length: 12 amino acids. Looked up from germline, CDR1 is SGDLS and CDR2 is YYNGEE. V lost 3 bases and J 8 bases, leaving 11 bases between the germline ends. The CDR3, as DNA: TGTGCCAGCAGCGCCCCAGCGGAAACCCAGTACTTC. Its protein is CASSAPAETQYF. The whole variable domain, filled in from reference TRBV9 and TRBJ2-5, reads DSGVTQTPKHLITATGQRVTLRCSPRSGDLSVYWYQQSLDQGLQFLIQYYNGEERAKGNILERFSAQQFPDLHSELNLSSLELGDSALYFCASSAPAETQYFGPGTRLLVL.

This chain uses TRBV29-1 with TRBJ2-3, with 14 bases lining up with TRBD2. Per the germline V gene, CDR1 is SQVTM and CDR2 is ANQGSEA. V trimming: 7 bases; J trimming: 8 bases; junction bases outside the gene matches: 11. The CDR3 runs 15 residues. CDR3 sequence (DNA): TGCAGCGGCAGGACTAGCGGGGGGCTTGCGGGTACGCAGTATTTT. Translating it yields CSGRTSGGLAGTQYF.

J is TRBJ2-1 and V is TRBV12-3 or TRBV12-4; 8 nucleotides line up with TRBD2. The CDR3 runs 13 residues. J gave up 7 bases and V 8 bases, and 7 bases lay outside the gene matches. The DNA of the CDR3 is TGTGCCAGCTCAGCGGGGGTTAGGAATGAGCAGTTCTTC. It encodes CASSAGVRNEQFF.

J is TRBJ2-2 and V is TRBV30, with 15 bases aligning to TRBD2. The length of the CDR3 is 19 residues. Trimming cost V 0 bases and J 7 bases; bases outside gene matches: 12. Germline V gene lookup returns CDR1 GTSNPN and CDR2 SVGIG (reference sequence). This chain's CDR3 is CAWSVAGLAGGGSSGELFF. CDR3 sequence (DNA): TGTGCCTGGAGTGTAGCGGGACTAGCGGGGGGAGGATCGAGCGGGGAGCTGTTTTTT.

The chain joins TRBV27 to TRBJ2-7; D is perhaps TRBD1 (5 bases). Germline CDR1 and CDR2: MNHEY and SMNVEV (reference sequence). V gave up 3 bases and J gave up 5 bases, with 11 bases separating them. The CDR3 length is 13 residues. This CDR3 is CASSFSRAHEQYF. CDR3 DNA: TGTGCCAGCAGTTTTTCCAGGGCCCACGAGCAGTACTTC.

This rearrangement joins TRBV6-6 to TRBJ2-5; possibly TRBD1 for D (5 bases). The CDR3 length is 15 residues. Germline CDR1 is MNHNY and CDR2 is SVGAGI (reference sequence). V lost 2 bases to trimming and J lost 4 bases, with 14 bases between them. The CDR3 DNA is TGTGCCAGCAGTTACCCATTTGGGCAGGGAGAGACCCAGTACTTC. Protein: CASSYPFGQGETQYF.

This clone has only a few counts. The chain carries TRBV6-5 and TRBJ1-2; D ambiguous. The V end was cut by 6 bases, the J end by 3 bases, with 11 bases between. CDR3 length equals 13 residues. CDR1 MNHEY and CDR2 SVGAGI come from the germline V gene. CDR3 loop: CASRTGADYGYTF. CDR3 sequence (DNA): TGTGCCAGCAGGACCGGAGCGGACTATGGCTACACCTTC.

This chain joins TRBV24-1 and TRBJ2-7; 8 positions match TRBD1. J lost 2 bases, V lost 6 bases, and 8 bases had no gene match. In germline, CDR1 is KGHDR, CDR2 SFDVKD. The CDR3 runs 15 residues. CDR3 residues: CATSWGQADTYEQYF. In DNA form, the CDR3 reads TGTGCCACCAGTTGGGGACAGGCGGACACCTACGAGCAGTACTTC.

The gene calls are TRBV21-1 and TRBJ1-1. TRBV21-1 is designated a pseudogene. The CDR3 is 11 residues long. The CDR3 nucleotides are TGTGCCAGCGCCAGGGCGGGGGGGATTTTCTTT. Translated, it gives CASARAGGIFF.

This rearrangement joins TRBV5-5 to TRBJ1-1; 8 nucleotides agree with TRBD1. The V and J ends lost 0 bases and 0 bases, in that order; junction bases with no gene match: 4. CDR1 is SGHKS, CDR2 YYEKEE, per germline (reference sequence). This CDR3 has 16 residues. The CDR3 loop is CASSLGTGIMNTEAFF. CDR3 in DNA: TGTGCCAGCAGCTTGGGGACAGGGATAATGAACACTGAAGCTTTCTTT.

V gene TRBV7-8 combines with J gene TRBJ1-1, with D perhaps TRBD1 (6 bases). The CDR3 sequence is 14 residues long. Deletions cut 5 bases from V and 1 base from J, with 11 bases between. The germline V gene encodes CDR1 SGHVS and CDR2 FQNEAQ. The CDR3 here is CASSRQVRNTEAFF. CDR3 coding DNA: TGTGCCAGCAGCCGACAGGTACGGAACACTGAAGCTTTCTTT. Based on the CDR3 plus reference TRBV7-8 and TRBJ1-1, the full variable domain is GAGVSQSPRYKVAKRGQDVALRCDPISGHVSLFWYQQALGQGPEFLTYFQNEAQLDKSGLPSDRFFAERPEGSVSTLKIQRTQQEDSAVYLCASSRQVRNTEAFFGQGTRLTVV.

The V gene is TRBV6-5, the J gene TRBJ1-5; tentatively, D is TRBD1 (6 bases). Germline V gene sequence: CDR1 MNHEY, CDR2 SVGAGI. The CDR3 extends over 13 amino acids. Trimming stripped 8 bases from V and 3 bases from J, with 11 bases between. The CDR3 nucleotides read TGTGCCAGCTATCAGGGGACCAATCAGCCCCAGCATTTT. It specifies CASYQGTNQPQHF.

This chain joins TRBV19 and TRBJ1-5; a weak D match, TRBD1 (6 bases). Trimming cost V 3 bases and J 3 bases, with 9 bases left between them. Germline V gene lookup returns CDR1 LNHDA and CDR2 SQIVND (reference sequence). The CDR3 runs 14 residues. CDR3 nucleotides: TGTGCCAGTAGTATCTGGGACAACAATCAGCCCCAGCATTTT. This encodes CASSIWDNNQPQHF.

The rearrangement joins TRBV24-1 to TRBJ2-2; the D is unclear. The length of the CDR3 is 13 residues. V was pared by 5 bases and J by 0 bases, with 3 bases between. Germline CDR1 reads KGHDR; CDR2 reads SFDVKD. Written as DNA, the CDR3 is TGTGCCACCAGTGGAGCGAACACCGGGGAGCTGTTTTTT. As protein: CATSGANTGELFF.

This chain's CDR3 is CASSLRQPPGTQYF. The CDR3 DNA reads as TGTGCCAGCAGCTTGAGACAGCCTCCCGGGACCCAGTACTTC. The chain has TRBV5-4 and TRBJ2-5; tentatively, D is TRBD1 (5 bases). Germline lookup yields CDR1 SGHNT and CDR2 YYREEE (reference sequence). Trimming shortened V by 1 base and J by 7 bases, and 14 bases separated the two germline ends. There are 14 residues in the CDR3.

The genes are TRBV25-1 and TRBJ2-7; 7 bases map to TRBD1. The CDR3 is 16 amino acids. The V segment lost 1 base and the J segment 5 bases; nucleotides outside the gene matches: 11. Germline CDR1 is MGHDK and CDR2 is SYGVNS. CDR3 nucleotide sequence: TGTGCCAGCAGTGAATTGAGTGTCAGGGGGAGCGACGAGCAGTACTTC. Amino acids: CASSELSVRGSDEQYF.

The chain has TRBV7-9 and TRBJ1-1, with 9 bases fitting TRBD1. V gave up 5 bases and J gave up 8 bases; unmatched junction bases: 3. This CDR3 has 12 residues. The germline gives CDR1 SEHNR, CDR2 FQNEAQ (reference sequence). The CDR3 sequence: CASSPGQGEAFF. CDR3 bases: TGTGCCAGCAGCCCGGGACAGGGAGAAGCTTTCTTT.

The chain couples TRBV5-6 to TRBJ1-2; 8 bases are shared with TRBD1. V dropped 0 bases and J dropped 6; count of bases not matched to a gene: 7. CDR3 length: 15 amino acids. The germline V gene has CDR1 SGHDT and CDR2 YYEEEE. For the CDR3, the DNA is TGTGCCAGCAGCTTGGGGACAGGGATGGGGGATGGCTACACCTTC. As protein: CASSLGTGMGDGYTF.

This sequence joins TRBV5-1 and TRBJ2-2; 11 positions match TRBD1. The CDR3 loop spans 15 amino acids. V was clipped by 4 bases and J by 3 bases; unmatched bases: 2. The germline V gene has CDR1 SGHRS and CDR2 YFSETQ. The CDR3 reads CASSPDRGHTGELFF. DNA for the CDR3: TGCGCCAGCAGCCCGGACAGGGGGCACACCGGGGAGCTGTTTTTT.

This rearrangement joins TRBV27 to TRBJ2-3, with 9 bases fitting TRBD2. Germline trimming cut 3 bases from V and 8 bases from J; bases unmatched to any gene: 12. The CDR3 runs to 16 residues. From germline, CDR1 is MNHEY and CDR2 SMNVEV (reference sequence). The CDR3 nucleotides are TGTGCCAGCAGTTTCCTCGTCGCGGGGGGGCTGGGTACGCAGTATTTT. Translation gives CASSFLVAGGLGTQYF.

The rearrangement links TRBV2 to TRBJ2-4; possible D gene TRBD2, 6 bases. Germline assignment: CDR1 SNHLY and CDR2 FYNNEI. Trimming pared 6 bases from V and 1 base from J, leaving 10 bases between. This CDR3 spans 14 amino acids. CDR3 region: CASRTGVAKNIQYF. Written as DNA, the CDR3 is TGTGCCAGCAGAACGGGGGTGGCCAAAAACATTCAGTACTTC.

The chain uses TRBV6-1 and TRBJ1-5; the D is unclear. Trimming shortened V by 0 bases and J by 3 bases, and 3 bases separated the two germline ends. The germline gives CDR1 MNHNS, CDR2 SASEGT. The CDR3 extends over 13 amino acids. The CDR3 loop reads CASSEAYNQPQHF. CDR3 nucleotide sequence: TGTGCCAGCAGTGAAGCGTACAATCAGCCCCAGCATTTT.

On this clone itself: In the same sample, other DNA sequences code for this CDR3. The chain recombines TRBV18 with TRBJ2-5, with a possible D match to TRBD2 (6 bases). The germline CDR1 and CDR2 sequences are KGHSH and LQKENI. V lost 2 bases and J lost 4, with 8 bases in between. CDR3 size: 13 residues. The CDR3 spells CASSPGGGETQYF. The CDR3 region has the DNA TGTGCCAGCTCACCAGGGGGAGGAGAGACCCAGTACTTC.

The chain combines TRBV9 with TRBJ2-7; TRBD1 might be the D (5 bases). The V gene lost 4 bases and the J gene lost 6 bases, with 17 bases spanning the gap. CDR1 is SGDLS and CDR2 is YYNGEE in the germline V gene. This CDR3 is 14 amino acids long. The CDR3 is CASSTRVSHAEQYF. The DNA of the CDR3 is TGTGCCAGCAGCACCAGGGTTTCTCATGCCGAGCAGTACTTC.

The rearrangement uses TRBV19 and TRBJ1-1, with D perhaps TRBD1 (6 bases). Trimming cost V 3 bases and J 1 base, with 12 bases left between them. The V gene's germline CDR1 is LNHDA and CDR2 SQIVND (reference sequence). The CDR3 has 15 residues. CDR3 sequence reads: CASSIDRPGNTEAFF. The CDR3 DNA is TGTGCCAGTAGTATTGACAGGCCGGGGAACACTGAAGCTTTCTTT.

This clone has a single count. V is TRBV18 and J is TRBJ2-3, with unresolved D. The V gene's germline CDR1 is KGHSH and CDR2 LQKENI. V gave up 0 bases and J gave up 3 bases, with 7 bases separating them. CDR3 length equals 14 residues. The DNA of the CDR3 is TGTGCCAGCTCACCACCTTTAGAAACAGATACGCAGTATTTT. Translated: CASSPPLETDTQYF.

This sequence joins TRBV18 and TRBJ1-6; D unresolved. The V gene's germline CDR1 is KGHSH and CDR2 LQKENI. The ends were cut back, 6 bases at V and 10 bases at J, with 19 bases in the middle. There are 15 residues in the CDR3. The CDR3 coding sequence is TGTGCCAGCTCCCGAGCGGCGTCCCGGGGATCACCCCTCCACTTT. Protein sequence: CASSRAASRGSPLHF.